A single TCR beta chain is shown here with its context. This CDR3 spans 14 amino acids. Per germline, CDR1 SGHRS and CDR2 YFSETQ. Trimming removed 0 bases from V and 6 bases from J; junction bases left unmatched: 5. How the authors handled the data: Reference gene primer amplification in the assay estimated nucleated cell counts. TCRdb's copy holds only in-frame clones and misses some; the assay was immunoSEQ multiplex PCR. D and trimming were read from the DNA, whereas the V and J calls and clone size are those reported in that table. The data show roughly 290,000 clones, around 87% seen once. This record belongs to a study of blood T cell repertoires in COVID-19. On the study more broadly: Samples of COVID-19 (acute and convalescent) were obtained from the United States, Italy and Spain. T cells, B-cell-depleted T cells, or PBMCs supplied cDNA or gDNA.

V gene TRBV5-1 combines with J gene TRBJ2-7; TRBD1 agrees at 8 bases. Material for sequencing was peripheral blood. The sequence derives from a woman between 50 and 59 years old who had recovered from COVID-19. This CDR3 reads CASSLGTGRPEQYF. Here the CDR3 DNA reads TGCGCCAGCAGCTTGGGGACAGGGAGGCCCGAGCAGTACTTC.